The clone carrying this T cell receptor (beta chain) occurred a few times. MiXCR, run by TCRdb on the 5' RACE reads, gives a single entry per CDR3 protein. The sample consists of more than 80,000 distinct CDR3 sequences, around an eighth of them appearing once. This entry is derived from a study of early T cells in non-severe SARS-CoV-2 infection. The clonotype was recovered from an adult who was a healthcare worker with PCR-confirmed SARS-CoV-2 infection or an uninfected control (not recorded which). The sequenced sample was whole blood.

CDR3 nucleotide sequence: TGTGCCAGCAGTTTTTGGAGCAATCAGCCCCAGCATTTT. It yields the protein CASSFWSNQPQHF. This rearrangement joins TRBV12-3 or TRBV12-4 to TRBJ1-5; D ambiguous. V lost 3 bases and J 1 base, leaving 4 bases between the germline ends. CDR3 length: 13 amino acids.